The rows below give T cell receptor beta chains drawn from one sample of a study of cytotoxic CD8 clonotypes in ibrutinib-treated CLL. Profiled with immunoSEQ multiplex PCR; TCRdb holds only in-frame clones, not every one. The sample lists roughly 250,000 clones, about three quarters seen once, with 15% to 17% in the top ten. The source was PBMCs, collected after 24 months of ibrutinib treatment. The receptors were gathered from a human donor with chronic lymphocytic leukemia. The CDR3 runs from the conserved cysteine through the conserved F or W. D genes are given only for firm matches. A clone size is listed for some rows: how often the clone was seen (once, few, many), or a class if it is expanded.

cdr3_aa cdr3_nt v_call clone_size d_call j_call
CASSVEGGSTDTQYF TGTGCCAGCAGCGTAGAGGGAGGGTCGACAGATACGCAGTATTTT TRBV9 - TRBD2 TRBJ2-3
CASSLNKETQYF TGTGCCAGCAGCTTGAACAAAGAGACCCAGTACTTC TRBV5-6 - - TRBJ2-5
CASIGGGSSYNEQFF TGTGCCAGTATAGGTGGCGGGAGCTCCTACAATGAGCAGTTCTTC TRBV19 many TRBD2 TRBJ2-1
CASSPRVHEQYF TGTGCCAGCTCACCAAGGGTGCACGAGCAGTACTTC TRBV18 - - TRBJ2-7
CASSRLLGQGGPLDTQYF TGTGCCAGCAGCCGTTTGCTGGGACAGGGAGGCCCTTTAGATACGCAGTATTTT TRBV9 - TRBD1 TRBJ2-3
CASSLSIGEQFF TGTGCCAGCAGTTTATCAATCGGTGAGCAGTTCTTC TRBV27 few - TRBJ2-1
CAWLQGNTEAFF TGTGCCTGGCTTCAGGGTAACACTGAAGCTTTCTTT TRBV30 - - TRBJ1-1
CAWSVLRTGGAFYEKLFF TGTGCCTGGAGTGTTCTACGGACAGGGGGCGCTTTTTATGAAAAACTGTTTTTT TRBV30 - TRBD1 TRBJ1-4
CASSLGTSGSGTGELFF TGTGCCAGCAGCCTGGGGACTAGCGGGAGTGGCACCGGGGAGCTGTTTTTT TRBV4-2 - TRBD2 TRBJ2-2
CASSPHHRTSGRTYEQYF TGTGCCAGCAGCCCACATCACCGGACTAGCGGGAGGACCTACGAGCAGTACTTC TRBV7-9 few TRBD2 TRBJ2-7
CASRENTGELFF TGCGCCAGCAGGGAGAACACCGGGGAGCTGTTTTTT TRBV5-1 few - TRBJ2-2
CASINLGRNTGELFF TGTGCCAGCATCAATCTAGGCAGAAACACCGGGGAGCTGTTTTTT TRBV27 - - TRBJ2-2
CASSLREDNQPQHF TGTGCCAGCAGTCTCCGGGAGGACAATCAGCCCCAGCATTTT TRBV27 - - TRBJ1-5
CASSYSRVSYNEQFF TGTGCCAGCAGTTATTCCAGGGTATCCTACAATGAGCAGTTCTTC TRBV6-5 - - TRBJ2-1
CASSIGNWETQYF TGTGCCAGCAGTATCGGAAACTGGGAGACCCAGTACTTC TRBV27 - - TRBJ2-5
CASSLQDRPANTGELFF TGTGCCAGCAGCCTGCAGGACAGACCCGCGAACACCGGGGAGCTGTTTTTT TRBV7-2 - - TRBJ2-2
CASSSDRGYTF TGTGCCAGCAGTTCCGACAGGGGCTACACCTTC TRBV6-5 - - TRBJ1-2
CASSLGTGEGGQPQHF TGTGCTAGCAGCTTGGGGACAGGGGAAGGGGGTCAGCCCCAGCATTTT TRBV7-7 few TRBD1 TRBJ1-5
CASSSFYEQYF TGTGCCAGCAGCTCCTTTTACGAGCAGTACTTC TRBV7-2 - - TRBJ2-7
CASREREGADTQYF TGTGCCAGCAGGGAGCGGGAGGGCGCAGATACGCAGTATTTT TRBV2 once TRBD2 TRBJ2-3
CASSPLISGANVLTF TGTGCCAGCAGCCCCCTGATCTCTGGGGCCAACGTCCTGACTTTC TRBV7-8 - - TRBJ2-6
CASSPAHYGYTF TGTGCCAGCAGTCCGGCCCACTATGGCTACACCTTC TRBV6-5 - - TRBJ1-2
CASSLGQTNTGELFF TGCGCCAGCAGCTTGGGGCAGACGAACACCGGGGAGCTGTTTTTT TRBV5-1 - - TRBJ2-2
CAVSGSSSYEQYF TGTGCCGTATCGGGGAGTTCGTCCTACGAGCAGTACTTC TRBV27 - - TRBJ2-7
CASSSTGYEQYF TGTGCCAGCAGTTCAACAGGATACGAGCAGTACTTC TRBV27 few - TRBJ2-7
CASSPRPGPDQPQHF TGTGCCAGCAGCCCCCGACCGGGCCCGGATCAGCCCCAGCATTTT TRBV9 - - TRBJ1-5